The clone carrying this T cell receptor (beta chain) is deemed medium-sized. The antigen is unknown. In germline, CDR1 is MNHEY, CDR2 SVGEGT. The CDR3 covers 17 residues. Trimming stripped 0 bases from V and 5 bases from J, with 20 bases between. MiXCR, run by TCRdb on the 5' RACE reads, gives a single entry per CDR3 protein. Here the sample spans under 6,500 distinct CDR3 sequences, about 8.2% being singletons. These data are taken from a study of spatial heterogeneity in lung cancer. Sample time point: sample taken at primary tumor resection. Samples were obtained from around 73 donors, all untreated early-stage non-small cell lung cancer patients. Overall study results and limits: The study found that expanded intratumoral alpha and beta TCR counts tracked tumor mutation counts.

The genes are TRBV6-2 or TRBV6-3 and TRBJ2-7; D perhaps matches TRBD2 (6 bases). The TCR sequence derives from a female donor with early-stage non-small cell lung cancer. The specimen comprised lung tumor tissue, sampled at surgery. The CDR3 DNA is TGTGCCAGCAGTTACTCTAGGCTGACTAGTCCGTTTGACGAGCAGTACTTC. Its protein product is CASSYSRLTSPFDEQYF.